These 6 T cell receptor beta chains originate from one sample sequenced in a study of cytomegalovirus exposure and HLA in healthy donors. PCR amplification relied on 60 Vbeta primers (plus 13 Jbeta primers). Sequencing used immunoSEQ multiplex PCR; TCRdb keeps in-frame clones, though not all of them. The sample has approximately 180,000 clones; approximately 70% are singletons. The material sequenced was PBMCs. All receptors come from a human donor in good health.

This clone showed up just once. J is TRBJ2-1 and V is TRBV2, with TRBD2 as a possible D gene (6 bases). The V gene's germline CDR1 is SNHLY and CDR2 FYNNEI. The CDR3 covers 14 residues. V shed 5 bases and J shed 1 base, with 9 bases lying between them. The CDR3 coding sequence is TGTGCCAGCAGTCGCGGGGATTCCTACAATGAGCAGTTCTTC. Protein sequence: CASSRGDSYNEQFF. The variable domain in full, with the rest retrieved from reference TRBV2 and TRBJ2-1, is EPEVTQTPSHQVTQMGQEVILRCVPISNHLYFYWYRQILGQKVEFLVSFYNNEISEKSEIFDDQFSVERPDGSNFTLKIRSTKLEDSAMYFCASSRGDSYNEQFFGPGTRLTVL.

This clone was found a few times. The rearrangement links TRBV11-3 to TRBJ2-1; D ambiguous. Per germline, CDR1 SGHNT and CDR2 YENEEA. Deletions cut 4 bases from V and 4 bases from J, with 14 bases between. The CDR3 loop spans 15 amino acids. The CDR3 protein is CASSSYLTQYNEQFF. CDR3 nucleotide sequence: TGTGCCAGCAGCTCCTACCTAACTCAATACAATGAGCAGTTCTTC.

This clone was seen only a few times. This sequence joins TRBV29-1 and TRBJ2-5; tentatively, D is TRBD1 (6 bases). Germline loops: CDR1 SQVTM, CDR2 ANQGSEA. CDR3 length equals 13 residues. The V gene lost 7 bases and the J gene lost 1 base, with 13 bases spanning the gap. This chain's CDR3 is CSAKTGPQETQYF. The DNA of the CDR3 is TGCAGCGCTAAGACAGGCCCCCAAGAGACCCAGTACTTC.

The V call is TRBV9, the J call TRBJ2-3; 12 positions agree with TRBD2. In germline, CDR1 is SGDLS, CDR2 YYNGEE. The ends lost 3 bases at V and 2 bases at J; junction bases unmatched: 4. CDR3 length equals 16 residues. CDR3: CASSGRTSGVTDTQYF. The DNA of the CDR3 is TGTGCCAGCAGCGGAAGGACTAGCGGGGTCACAGATACGCAGTATTTT.

Only a few counts were recorded for this clone. The chain couples TRBV5-4 to TRBJ1-1; the match to TRBD1 covers 9 bases. CDR1 SGHNT and CDR2 YYREEE come from the germline V gene (reference sequence). The J segment lost 1 base and the V segment lost 6 bases, leaving 4 bases of the junction unmatched. This CDR3 is 14 amino acids long. The CDR3 DNA follows: TGTGCCAGCACCCCGACAGGGGGGAACACTGAAGCTTTCTTT. This sequence encodes CASTPTGGNTEAFF. Supplemented by reference TRBV5-4 and TRBJ1-1, the full variable domain reads ETGVTQSPTHLIKTRGQQVTLRCSSQSGHNTVSWYQQALGQGPQFIFQYYREEENGRGNFPPRFSGLQFPNYSSELNVNALELDDSALYLCASTPTGGNTEAFFGQGTRLTVV.

The V gene is TRBV4-3, the J gene TRBJ2-3; TRBD2 aligns across 16 bases. The CDR3 contains 20 residues. CDR1 is LGHNA, CDR2 YSLEER, per germline. The trim removed 1 base at V and 2 bases at J, leaving 9 bases unmatched. The DNA for the CDR3 is TGCGCCAGCAGCCAAGGGCCCGGGACTAGCGGGGGGGGTTCCACAGATACGCAGTATTTT. Amino acids: CASSQGPGTSGGGSTDTQYF.